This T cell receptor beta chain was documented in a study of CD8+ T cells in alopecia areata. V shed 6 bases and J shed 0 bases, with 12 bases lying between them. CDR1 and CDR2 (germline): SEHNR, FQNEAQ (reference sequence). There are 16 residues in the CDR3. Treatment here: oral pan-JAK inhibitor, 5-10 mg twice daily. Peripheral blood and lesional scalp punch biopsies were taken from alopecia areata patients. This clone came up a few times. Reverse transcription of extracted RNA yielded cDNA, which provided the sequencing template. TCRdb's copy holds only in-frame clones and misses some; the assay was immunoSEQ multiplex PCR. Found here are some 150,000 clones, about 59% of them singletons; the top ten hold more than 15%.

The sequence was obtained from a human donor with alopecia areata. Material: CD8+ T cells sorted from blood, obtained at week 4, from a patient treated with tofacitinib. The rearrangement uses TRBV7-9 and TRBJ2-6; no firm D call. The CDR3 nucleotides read TGTGCCAGCAGGACCGCAGCTGACTCTGGGGCCAACGTCCTGACTTTC. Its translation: CASRTAADSGANVLTF.